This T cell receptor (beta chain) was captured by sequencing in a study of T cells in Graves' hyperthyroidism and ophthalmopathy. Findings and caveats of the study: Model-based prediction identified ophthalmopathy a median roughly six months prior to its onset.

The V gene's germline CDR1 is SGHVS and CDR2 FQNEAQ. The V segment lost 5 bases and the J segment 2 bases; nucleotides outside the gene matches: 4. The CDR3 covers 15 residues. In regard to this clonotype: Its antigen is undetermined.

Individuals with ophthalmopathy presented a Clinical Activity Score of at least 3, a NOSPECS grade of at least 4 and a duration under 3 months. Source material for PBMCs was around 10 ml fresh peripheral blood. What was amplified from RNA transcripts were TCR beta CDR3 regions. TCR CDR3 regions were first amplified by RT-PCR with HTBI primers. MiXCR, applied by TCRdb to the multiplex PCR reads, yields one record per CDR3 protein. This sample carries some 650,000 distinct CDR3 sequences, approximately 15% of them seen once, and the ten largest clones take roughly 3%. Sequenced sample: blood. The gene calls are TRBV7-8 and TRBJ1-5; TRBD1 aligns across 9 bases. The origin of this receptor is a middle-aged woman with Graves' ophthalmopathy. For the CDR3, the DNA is TGTGCCAGCAGCCGGGACAGGGATCGCAATCAGCCCCAGCATTTT. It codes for CASSRDRDRNQPQHF. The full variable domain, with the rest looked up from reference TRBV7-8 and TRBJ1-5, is GAGVSQSPRYKVAKRGQDVALRCDPISGHVSLFWYQQALGQGPEFLTYFQNEAQLDKSGLPSDRFFAERPEGSVSTLKIQRTQQEDSAVYLCASSRDRDRNQPQHFGDGTRLSIL.